The rows below give T cell receptor beta chains drawn from one sample of a study of blood T cell repertoires in COVID-19. Libraries were prepared by immunoSEQ multiplex PCR; TCRdb keeps only in-frame clonotypes and omits some of them. The sample lists approximately 140,000 clones, over 65% seen once, with approximately 16% in the top ten. The sequenced sample was peripheral blood. The receptors shown here come from a man over 45 with acute or convalescent COVID-19. CDR3s include the opening cysteine and the closing phenylalanine or tryptophan. Fields, in order: CDR3 DNA, CDR3 protein, D gene, V gene, J gene, clone size. A D gene is named only where the DNA matches it firmly. Rows may omit the clone size; those that give it use once, few, many or a size class.

CDR3nt: TGTGCCAGCAGTTTGCGTAATCAGCCCCAGCATTTT; CDR3aa: CASSLRNQPQHF; d_gene: NA; v_gene: TRBV12-3/TRBV12-4; j_gene: TRBJ1-5; abundance: NA
CDR3nt: TGTGCCAGCATTACCGGGACAGGGGGGCAGCCCCAGCATTTT; CDR3aa: CASITGTGGQPQHF; d_gene: TRBD1; v_gene: TRBV28; j_gene: TRBJ1-5; abundance: NA
CDR3nt: TGTGCCAGCAGTTATGCGGACAGGGGGCTGACTTTCTTT; CDR3aa: CASSYADRGLTFF; d_gene: TRBD1; v_gene: TRBV6-5; j_gene: TRBJ1-1; abundance: NA
CDR3nt: TGTGCCAGCTCACCCGGGACAGTGGAGACCCAGTACTTC; CDR3aa: CASSPGTVETQYF; d_gene: TRBD1; v_gene: TRBV18; j_gene: TRBJ2-5; abundance: NA
CDR3nt: TGTGCCAGCAGTTTTAAGACAACCCATGAAGCTTTCTTT; CDR3aa: CASSFKTTHEAFF; d_gene: NA; v_gene: TRBV6-6; j_gene: TRBJ1-1; abundance: NA
CDR3nt: TGTGCCAGTAGCCGGCAGGGCTATGAAAAACTGTTTTTT; CDR3aa: CASSRQGYEKLFF; d_gene: NA; v_gene: TRBV19; j_gene: TRBJ1-4; abundance: NA
CDR3nt: TGTGCCAGTACCTTGACGTTGAGGACTGTCCAAGAGACCCAGTACTTC; CDR3aa: CASTLTLRTVQETQYF; d_gene: NA; v_gene: TRBV19; j_gene: TRBJ2-5; abundance: NA
CDR3nt: TGTGCCAGCAGTTGGGGACAGGGGGATTCACCCCTCCACTTT; CDR3aa: CASSWGQGDSPLHF; d_gene: TRBD1; v_gene: TRBV6-5; j_gene: TRBJ1-6; abundance: NA
CDR3nt: TGTGCCAGCAGCCAAACCGGGACAGAAGAGACCCAGTACTTC; CDR3aa: CASSQTGTEETQYF; d_gene: TRBD1; v_gene: TRBV3-1/TRBV3-2; j_gene: TRBJ2-5; abundance: NA
CDR3nt: TGTGCCAGCTCACCAGGGGCGGGGACAGGCAAAGCTTTCTTT; CDR3aa: CASSPGAGTGKAFF; d_gene: TRBD1; v_gene: TRBV18; j_gene: TRBJ1-1; abundance: NA
CDR3nt: TGTGCCAGCAGCGCCGCCGGGGCGGGGCGAATCTCAGATACGCAGTATTTT; CDR3aa: CASSAAGAGRISDTQYF; d_gene: NA; v_gene: TRBV9; j_gene: TRBJ2-3; abundance: NA
CDR3nt: TGTGCCACCAGCAGAAGCACAGGAATTAATGAAAAACTGTTTTTT; CDR3aa: CATSRSTGINEKLFF; d_gene: NA; v_gene: TRBV15; j_gene: TRBJ1-4; abundance: NA
CDR3nt: TGCGCCAGCAGCGAACAGGGTTCAATTGGCTACACCTTC; CDR3aa: CASSEQGSIGYTF; d_gene: NA; v_gene: TRBV5-1; j_gene: TRBJ1-2; abundance: NA
CDR3nt: TGTGCCAGCAGCGTTGACCCCACAGGGGTCACTGAAGCTTTCTTT; CDR3aa: CASSVDPTGVTEAFF; d_gene: TRBD1; v_gene: TRBV9; j_gene: TRBJ1-1; abundance: few
CDR3nt: TGTGCCAGCTCGCCCAGGGACTATGGCTACACCTTC; CDR3aa: CASSPRDYGYTF; d_gene: NA; v_gene: TRBV6-5; j_gene: TRBJ1-2; abundance: once
CDR3nt: TGTGCCAGCAGCCGGGTCGACAGGGTGAAGACTGGAAACACCATATATTTT; CDR3aa: CASSRVDRVKTGNTIYF; d_gene: TRBD1; v_gene: TRBV13; j_gene: TRBJ1-3; abundance: NA
CDR3nt: TGTGCCATCAGTGTAGCGGGGAACACTGAAGCTTTCTTT; CDR3aa: CAISVAGNTEAFF; d_gene: NA; v_gene: TRBV10-3; j_gene: TRBJ1-1; abundance: NA
CDR3nt: TGTGCCAGCAGCATAGACAGGGTTCAGCCCCAGCATTTT; CDR3aa: CASSIDRVQPQHF; d_gene: TRBD1; v_gene: TRBV5-4; j_gene: TRBJ1-5; abundance: NA
CDR3nt: TGTGCCAGCGGGACAATCTATGGCTACACCTTC; CDR3aa: CASGTIYGYTF; d_gene: NA; v_gene: TRBV19; j_gene: TRBJ1-2; abundance: NA
CDR3nt: TGTGCCAGCAGCCAAGATTCGTGGGGGCCCACCTTAGTGGGCTACACCTTC; CDR3aa: CASSQDSWGPTLVGYTF; d_gene: NA; v_gene: TRBV14; j_gene: TRBJ1-2; abundance: NA
CDR3nt: TGTGCCAGCAGTTATGAGGGGGAGCGTGGCTACACCTTC; CDR3aa: CASSYEGERGYTF; d_gene: NA; v_gene: TRBV6-5; j_gene: TRBJ1-2; abundance: NA
CDR3nt: TGCGCCAGCAGCCACCCCGTTCCGTCCGGGACTAGCGGGGGGGACACAGATACGCAGTATTTT; CDR3aa: CASSHPVPSGTSGGDTDTQYF; d_gene: TRBD2; v_gene: TRBV4-1; j_gene: TRBJ2-3; abundance: NA